Shown below are 8 T cell receptor beta chains from a single sample sequenced in a study of T cells expressing NK-cell markers. TCRdb reprocessed the 5' RACE reads and keeps a single row for each CDR3 protein, giving no DNA. The sample totals 500,000 or so distinct CDR3 sequences. The material sequenced was blood T cells: a sorted CD56 or NKG2C T cell subset, CD4+ or CD8+ T cells, or bulk PBMC T cells (not recorded which). These receptors were taken from a man aged 18 to 30 in good health.

The rearrangement uses TRBV12-3 or TRBV12-4 and TRBJ2-5; TCRdb's D gene call, TRBD1, goes unchecked for lack of DNA. The CDR3 loop spans 18 amino acids. The CDR3 here is CASSSHLGRQRAQETQYF.

The chain has TRBV7-6 and TRBJ2-5; no DNA is available, so the TRBD2 call from TCRdb remains unchecked. This CDR3 is 20 amino acids long. Per the germline V gene, CDR1 is SGHVS and CDR2 is FNYEAQ. CDR3 residues: CASSLEFWDSRQRESETQYF.

This chain links TRBV9 with TRBJ2-2. The CDR3 covers 14 residues. Germline values: CDR1 SGDLS, CDR2 YYNGEE. CDR3 loop: CASGPQINTGELFF. Looking up the rest from reference TRBV9 and TRBJ2-2 gives the full variable domain: DSGVTQTPKHLITATGQRVTLRCSPRSGDLSVYWYQQSLDQGLQFLIQYYNGEERAKGNILERFSAQQFPDLHSELNLSSLELGDSALYFCASGPQINTGELFFGEGSRLTVL.

The chain joins TRBV29-1 to TRBJ2-2; as DNA is missing, the TRBD1 call by TCRdb cannot be tested. The germline gives CDR1 SQVTM, CDR2 ANQGSEA. This CDR3 has 16 amino acids. The CDR3 spells CSAVQGVGGNTGELFF.

The chain combines TRBV28 with TRBJ1-5. The CDR3 covers 17 residues. Germline values: CDR1 MDHEN, CDR2 SYDVKM. The CDR3 reads CASNWARGVIEDQPQHF.

The V call is TRBV6-1, the J call TRBJ1-5; TCRdb designates TRBD1, a call that cannot be tested without DNA. Germline V CDR1 and CDR2: MNHNS, SASEGT. The CDR3 has 16 residues. This CDR3 reads CASTIMLTGGYQPQHF.

The chain joins TRBV29-1 to TRBJ2-2; the D call of TRBD1 rests on TCRdb alone, since no DNA is present to check it. The germline V gene has CDR1 SQVTM and CDR2 ANQGSEA. There are 13 residues in the CDR3. CDR3 sequence reads: CSGRDGFTGELFF.

The V and J genes are TRBV5-1 and TRBJ1-5; the D gene TCRdb calls, TRBD1, cannot be checked with no DNA. The CDR3 has 17 amino acids. CDR1 SGHRS and CDR2 YFSETQ come from the germline V gene. CDR3 amino acids: CASSLGLQGAGNQPQHF.